This T cell receptor beta chain emerged from a study of T-cell reconstitution after alpha-beta-depleted transplantation in children. Study outcomes and limitations: In patients about two months after transplant, alpha-beta T cells reportedly arose from several hundred expanded graft clones. For some patients, TCRbeta diversity was high at day 60 because of recipient T cells and thymic progenitors that survived. Newly generated T cells supplied most T-cell counts and diversity one year post-transplant.

A library of TCRbeta sequences, prepared with unique molecular identifiers, was generated. TCRdb processed the PCR reads anew with MiXCR; each CDR3 protein has one entry. The table lists approximately 1,000,000 distinct CDR3 sequences, about 31% of them singletons, with about 28% in the top ten. V gave up 7 bases and J gave up 5 bases, with 17 bases separating them. CDR1 SQVTM and CDR2 ANQGSEA come from the germline V gene. The CDR3 spans 13 residues. In the case of this clonotype: Its antigen remains unknown.

The gene calls are TRBV29-1 and TRBJ2-5; D may be TRBD2 (6 bases). Sample: PBMCs, mostly from graft donor cells, taken 360 days after TCRalphabeta/CD19-depleted stem cell transplant. The TCR sequence derives from a boy younger than two who had a stem cell transplant for SCID, so the T cells may come from the graft donor. CDR3 residues: CSALEFGRETQYF. In DNA, the CDR3 is TGCAGCGCCCTTGAGTTTGGGAGGGAGACCCAGTACTTC.